These T cell receptor beta chains were read from a single sample in a study of T cells in Graves' hyperthyroidism and ophthalmopathy. TCRdb re-analysed the multiplex PCR reads in MiXCR, keeping a single row per CDR3 protein. The table has fewer than 500,000 distinct CDR3 sequences, 14% seen once. Sample: blood. The receptors stem from a woman between 25 and 40 years old with Graves' ophthalmopathy. CDR3s include the opening cysteine and the closing phenylalanine or tryptophan. A D gene is named only where the DNA matches it firmly. Expanded clones are given a class, and other clones once, few, many or no size at all.

CDR3aa	CDR3nt	v_gene	j_gene	d_gene	abundance
CASSDPNMGTYEQYF	TGCGCCAGCAGTGATCCGAACATGGGGACCTACGAGCAGTACTTC	TRBV10-2	TRBJ2-7	.	many
CSAGRNSYEQYF	TGCAGTGCTGGCAGGAACTCCTACGAGCAGTACTTC	TRBV20-1	TRBJ2-7	.	many
CSARVLDYDRGFSSYNEQFF	TGCAGTGCTAGAGTGCTGGATTATGACCGCGGGTTTAGCTCCTACAATGAGCAGTTCTTC	TRBV20-1	TRBJ2-1	.	.
CASSPMAGGLNTETFF	TGCGCCAGCAGCCCAATGGCAGGGGGCTTGAACACTGAAACTTTCTTT	TRBV5-1	TRBJ1-1	TRBD1	.
CSDLQGPSYGYTF	TGCAGCGATCTACAGGGCCCGAGCTATGGCTACACCTTC	TRBV29-1	TRBJ1-2	.	few
CATSRDSIGTGRTDTQYF	TGTGCCACCAGCAGAGATTCGATAGGGACAGGGCGCACAGATACGCAGTATTTT	TRBV15	TRBJ2-3	TRBD1	.
CASSRNREGTEAFF	TGTGCCAGCAGCCGCAACAGGGAGGGCACTGAAGCTTTCTTT	TRBV27	TRBJ1-1	.	many
CASSPGGVYEQYF	TGTGCCAGCAGCCCGGGGGGGGTCTACGAGCAGTACTTC	TRBV3-1	TRBJ2-7	TRBD2	many
CAGSPVMGLTYNEQFF	TGTGCCGGCTCACCAGTTATGGGACTAACCTACAATGAGCAGTTCTTC	TRBV18	TRBJ2-1	TRBD2	.
CASSTRDIDTQYF	TGTGCCAGCAGCACTCGGGACATAGATACGCAGTATTTT	TRBV7-2	TRBJ2-3	.	many
CASSLTGGGYTEAFF	TGTGCCAGCAGCTTAACAGGGGGAGGTTACACTGAAGCTTTCTTT	TRBV7-2	TRBJ1-1	TRBD1	many
CASRTTGPMTQTQYF	TGTGCCAGTAGGACAACGGGACCGATGACACAGACCCAGTACTTC	TRBV19	TRBJ2-5	.	.
CSATPGTGGGDSYNSPLHF	TGCAGTGCGACTCCCGGGACAGGGGGCGGAGACTCCTATAATTCACCCCTCCACTTT	TRBV20-1	TRBJ1-6	TRBD1	.
CASSLMQGATETQYF	TGTGCCAGCAGCTTAATGCAGGGGGCAACGGAGACCCAGTACTTC	TRBV11-1	TRBJ2-5	TRBD1	many
CASSLDVWELGQEGGDEQFF	TGTGCCAGCAGCTTAGACGTTTGGGAGCTGGGACAGGAAGGAGGCGATGAGCAGTTCTTC	TRBV11-3	TRBJ2-1	TRBD1	many
CASSQDPRETQYF	TGTGCCAGCAGCCAAGATCCACGGGAGACCCAGTACTTC	TRBV14	TRBJ2-5	.	few
CASSSGLAGGNEQFF	TGTGCCAGCAGCTCCGGACTAGCGGGGGGCAATGAGCAGTTCTTC	TRBV7-2	TRBJ2-1	TRBD2	many
CASSLSGGAYEQYF	TGTGCCAGCAGCTTAAGCGGGGGGGCTTACGAGCAGTACTTC	TRBV7-2	TRBJ2-7	TRBD2	many
CATSRDRSGAGGYTF	TGTGCCACCAGCAGAGATCGATCAGGGGCTGGTGGCTACACCTTC	TRBV15	TRBJ1-2	.	many
CASSGDRDMGQPQHF	TGTGCCAGCAGTGGCGACAGGGATATGGGTCAGCCCCAGCATTTT	TRBV2	TRBJ1-5	TRBD1	many
CASSLDQGFTEAFF	TGTGCCAGCAGCTTAGATCAAGGGTTCACTGAAGCTTTCTTT	TRBV7-8	TRBJ1-1	.	many
CATSDFPGASYNEQFF	TGTGCCACCAGTGATTTCCCAGGAGCATCCTACAATGAGCAGTTCTTC	TRBV24-1	TRBJ2-1	.	many
CSARWEATNQPQHF	TGCAGTGCCAGATGGGAGGCGACTAATCAGCCCCAGCATTTT	TRBV20-1	TRBJ1-5	.	many
CASSSLGPGVGYTF	TGTGCCAGTAGTTCCCTAGGACCCGGCGTTGGCTACACCTTC	TRBV19	TRBJ1-2	.	.
CASRWGTANTEAFF	TGTGCCAGCAGGTGGGGGACAGCTAACACTGAAGCTTTCTTT	TRBV2	TRBJ1-1	TRBD1	.
CASSLWDREDEQYF	TGTGCCAGCAGCCTCTGGGACAGGGAAGACGAGCAGTACTTC	TRBV3-1	TRBJ2-7	TRBD1	many
CASSYGLAGGPWGTDTQYF	TGTGCCAGCAGCTACGGACTAGCGGGGGGGCCATGGGGCACAGATACGCAGTATTTT	TRBV7-2	TRBJ2-3	TRBD2	many
CSSIEGGFYNEQFF	TGCAGCTCCATTGAGGGGGGGTTCTACAATGAGCAGTTCTTC	TRBV20-1	TRBJ2-1	.	many
CASSPYDRGRTDTQYF	TGCGCCAGCAGCCCCTACGACAGGGGGCGCACAGATACGCAGTATTTT	TRBV5-1	TRBJ2-3	TRBD1	many
CASRESYSNQPQHF	TGTGCCAGCAGGGAGAGTTATAGCAATCAGCCCCAGCATTTT	TRBV2	TRBJ1-5	.	many
CASSLGQGGEKLFF	TGTGCCAGCAGCTTGGGACAGGGAGGTGAAAAACTGTTTTTT	TRBV11-2	TRBJ1-4	TRBD1	many
CASSVEMGAGGAAGELFF	TGTGCCAGCAGCGTAGAGATGGGGGCGGGGGGGGCCGCCGGGGAGCTGTTTTTT	TRBV9	TRBJ2-2	TRBD2	.
CASSLVLADFSSGANVLTF	TGTGCCAGCAGCTTAGTCCTAGCGGACTTCAGCTCTGGGGCCAACGTCCTGACTTTC	TRBV7-6	TRBJ2-6	TRBD2	many
CASSQGAGDPQPQHF	TGTGCCAGCAGCCAAGGGGCTGGGGACCCTCAGCCCCAGCATTTT	TRBV3-1	TRBJ1-5	.	many
CATMSLGLATGELFF	TGTGCCACCATGTCCCTGGGTCTAGCCACCGGGGAGCTGTTTTTT	TRBV6-1	TRBJ2-2	.	few
CSARAGTSGGEQYF	TGCAGTGCTAGAGCCGGGACTAGCGGTGGGGAGCAGTACTTC	TRBV20-1	TRBJ2-7	TRBD2	many
CASLIDRVSTDTQYF	TGTGCCAGTTTGATTGACAGGGTCAGCACAGATACGCAGTATTTT	TRBV6-1	TRBJ2-3	TRBD1	many
CASGESRSLGAETQYF	TGTGCCAGCGGCGAGTCAAGAAGCCTAGGGGCAGAGACCCAGTACTTC	TRBV19	TRBJ2-5	.	many
CASSSIPKAGANEQYF	TGTGCCAGCAGCTCAATCCCGAAAGCGGGAGCTAACGAGCAGTACTTC	TRBV11-2	TRBJ2-7	TRBD2	.
CASRRGERETQYF	TGTGCCAGCAGGCGGGGGGAAAGAGAGACCCAGTACTTC	TRBV11-3	TRBJ2-5	TRBD2	many
CARRTTGGDYGYTF	TGTGCCCGCCGCACGACGGGGGGGGACTATGGCTACACCTTC	TRBV28	TRBJ1-2	.	.
CASSPDRLRGAKNIQYF	TGTGCCAGCAGTCCGGACAGGCTTAGGGGTGCCAAAAACATTCAGTACTTC	TRBV2	TRBJ2-4	TRBD1	many
CSASQGTDYGYTF	TGCAGTGCTTCACAGGGAACCGACTATGGCTACACCTTC	TRBV20-1	TRBJ1-2	.	few
CASRNFDRGNTEAFF	TGTGCCAGCAGGAACTTTGACAGGGGGAACACTGAAGCTTTCTTT	TRBV28	TRBJ1-1	TRBD1	.
CASSFSGAAVGSGGKSYEQYF	TGTGCCAGCAGCTTTAGCGGGGCCGCCGTGGGGAGCGGGGGGAAATCCTACGAGCAGTACTTC	TRBV7-8	TRBJ2-7	TRBD2	.
CASSEAWTLNTEAFF	TGTGCCAGCAGTGAAGCTTGGACCTTAAACACTGAAGCTTTCTTT	TRBV6-1	TRBJ1-1	.	.
CASKRGQGGQPQHF	TGTGCCAGCAAGAGGGGACAGGGAGGTCAGCCCCAGCATTTT	TRBV6-1	TRBJ1-5	TRBD1	many
CASSPEGVSGNTIYF	TGTGCCAGCAGCCCCGAGGGGGTCTCTGGAAACACCATATATTTT	TRBV3-1	TRBJ1-3	.	many
CSASIPGNTGELFF	TGCAGTGCTAGTATTCCAGGGAACACCGGGGAGCTGTTTTTT	TRBV20-1	TRBJ2-2	.	.
CASHRTGVYNEQFF	TGTGCCAGCCATAGGACAGGGGTTTACAATGAGCAGTTCTTC	TRBV6-2/TRBV6-3	TRBJ2-1	TRBD1	.
CASSLAAGYEQFF	TGTGCCAGCAGCTTAGCGGCGGGGTATGAGCAGTTCTTC	TRBV7-2	TRBJ2-1	.	.
CSARVAWTVYTEAFF	TGCAGTGCTAGAGTAGCTTGGACAGTTTACACTGAAGCTTTCTTT	TRBV20-1	TRBJ1-1	.	once
CASSFNSAGTEAFF	TGTGCCAGCAGCTTCAATTCAGCGGGGACTGAAGCTTTCTTT	TRBV7-9	TRBJ1-1	.	few